The 8 T cell receptor beta chains below were found in one sample sequenced in a study of T cell responses to AZD1222 COVID-19 vaccine. The table came from immunoSEQ multiplex PCR; TCRdb's copy has only in-frame clones and leaves some out. The sample carries around 110,000 clones, around 91% recorded once. This material consisted of peripheral blood, taken on day 0 of AZD1222 vaccination. These receptors came from an adult in good health.

V is TRBV6-5 and J is TRBJ1-2; D is possibly TRBD1 (5 bases). Germline V gene lookup returns CDR1 MNHEY and CDR2 SVGAGI. The V gene lost 4 bases and the J gene lost 5 bases, with 11 bases spanning the gap. This CDR3 has 13 amino acids. The CDR3 sequence: CASSSLTDYGYTF. DNA of the CDR3: TGTGCCAGCAGTTCATTGACAGATTATGGCTACACCTTC.

The rearrangement links TRBV6-6 to TRBJ1-1, with TRBD1 matching over 7 bases. Germline lookup yields CDR1 MNHNY and CDR2 SVGAGI (reference sequence). The CDR3 runs 13 residues. Trimming cost V 2 bases and J 13 bases; bases outside gene matches: 10. As DNA, the CDR3 is TGTGCCAGCAGTTACGTTCAGGACAGGAGCGGTTTCTTT. Translation: CASSYVQDRSGFF.

V usage is TRBV7-6 and J usage is TRBJ1-4, with D tentatively TRBD1 (6 bases). Trimming pared 5 bases from V and 4 bases from J, leaving 14 bases between. CDR3 size: 15 residues. Germline assignment: CDR1 SGHVS and CDR2 FNYEAQ. The CDR3 DNA reads as TGTGCCAGCAGCCCCCGGACAGATCATAATGAAAAACTGTTTTTT. It encodes CASSPRTDHNEKLFF.

Only one count was recorded for this clone. This chain uses TRBV3-1 (or the pseudogene TRBV3-2) with TRBJ1-3; 7 nucleotides line up with TRBD1. Germline V gene sequence: CDR1 LGHDT, CDR2 YNNKEL (reference sequence). V trimming: 4 bases; J trimming: 3 bases; junction bases outside the gene matches: 3. CDR3 length: 14 residues. CDR3 bases: TGTGCCAGCAGCCCCAGGGACAGTGGAAACACCATATATTTT. Translation: CASSPRDSGNTIYF.

The chain couples TRBV7-9 to TRBJ2-1; 7 bases are shared with TRBD2. J lost 0 bases, V lost 5 bases, and 13 bases had no gene match. This CDR3 has 18 residues. Germline CDR1 reads SEHNR; CDR2 reads FQNEAQ (reference sequence). The CDR3 bases are TGTGCCAGCAGCCGGTTGGGGGGGTTTAGGAGCTCCTACAATGAGCAGTTCTTC. This codes for CASSRLGGFRSSYNEQFF.

J is TRBJ2-6 and V is TRBV6-2 or TRBV6-3; weak D call: TRBD2 (5 bases). V shed 6 bases and J shed 3 bases, with 18 bases lying between them. This CDR3 region has 17 residues. CDR1 MNHEY and CDR2 SVGEGT come from the germline V gene. CDR3 sequence reads: CASSETWRLYGANVLTF. CDR3 bases: TGTGCCAGCAGCGAGACCTGGAGGTTATATGGGGCCAACGTCCTGACTTTC.

The chain couples TRBV7-9 to TRBJ2-2; D not resolved. CDR1 is SEHNR, CDR2 FQNEAQ, per germline (reference sequence). Trimming pared 1 base from V and 7 bases from J, leaving 7 bases between. This CDR3 contains 13 residues. CDR3 DNA sequence: TGTGCCAGCAGCTTAGATTGGGACGGGGAGCTGTTTTTT. Its translation is CASSLDWDGELFF.

The chain uses TRBV10-3 and TRBJ1-4; tentatively, D is TRBD1 (6 bases). This CDR3 region has 13 residues. Between the trimmed V and J ends, which lost 3 bases and 8 bases, there was a span of 10 bases. Germline CDR1 and CDR2: ENHRY and SYGVKD. The CDR3, as DNA: TGTGCCATCAGTGACAGGGGTAACGAAAAACTGTTTTTT. This sequence encodes CAISDRGNEKLFF.